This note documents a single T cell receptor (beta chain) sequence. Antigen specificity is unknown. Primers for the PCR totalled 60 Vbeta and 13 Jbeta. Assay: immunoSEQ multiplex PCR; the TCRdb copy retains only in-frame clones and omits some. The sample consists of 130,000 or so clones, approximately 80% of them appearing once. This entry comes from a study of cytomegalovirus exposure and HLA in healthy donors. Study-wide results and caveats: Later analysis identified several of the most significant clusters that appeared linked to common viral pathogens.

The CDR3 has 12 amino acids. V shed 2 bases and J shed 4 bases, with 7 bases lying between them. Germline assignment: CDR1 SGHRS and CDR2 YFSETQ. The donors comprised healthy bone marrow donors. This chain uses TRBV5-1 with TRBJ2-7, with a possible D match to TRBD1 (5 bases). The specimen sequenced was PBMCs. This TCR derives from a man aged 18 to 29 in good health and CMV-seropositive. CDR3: CASSFDRYEQYF. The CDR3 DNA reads TGCGCCAGCAGCTTTGACAGATACGAGCAGTACTTC.